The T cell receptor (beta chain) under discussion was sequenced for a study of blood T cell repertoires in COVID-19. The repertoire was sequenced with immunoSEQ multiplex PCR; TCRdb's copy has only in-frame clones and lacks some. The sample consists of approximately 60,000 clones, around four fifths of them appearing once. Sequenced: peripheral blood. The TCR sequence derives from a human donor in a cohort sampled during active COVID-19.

The CDR3 protein is CASSSMSDTQYF. The CDR3 DNA reads as TGTGCCAGCAGCTCTATGTCAGATACGCAGTATTTT. The chain joins TRBV7-9 to TRBJ2-3; D is unclear. Trimming shortened V by 4 bases and J by 4 bases, and 6 bases separated the two germline ends. The germline gives CDR1 SEHNR, CDR2 FQNEAQ (reference sequence). The CDR3 is 12 residues long.